This entry is about one TCR beta chain. Its antigen is currently unknown. The data are from a study of beta chain features in type 1 diabetes. The overall study: Examination spanned 100 million to 130 million sorted cells from all samples. Study results and caveats: When VDJ junctions were examined, type 1 diabetes patients showed fewer insertions and more deletions.

Expressed TCRB transcripts were sequenced, since all the RNA that had been isolated was reverse transcribed. Here immunoSEQ multiplex PCR was the method, and the copy in TCRdb shows in-frame clones only, minus some. The sample has about 360,000 clones; roughly 13% are singletons. Germline CDR1 is SGHVS and CDR2 is FQNEAQ. Trimming took 5 bases from V and 6 from J; bases not matched to a gene: 14. The length of the CDR3 is 17 residues. The material sequenced was naive CD4+ T cells from blood. The chain is built from TRBV7-8 and TRBJ1-4; TRBD1 agrees at 8 bases. The TCR sequence derives from a man aged 18 to 35 in good health. The CDR3 region has the DNA TGTGCCAGCAGCGCAAAACCAAATCAGGGGGCAGATGAAAAACTGTTTTTT. Translated: CASSAKPNQGADEKLFF.